Each of the 10 T cell receptor beta chains below was sequenced from the same sample in a study of T cells in Graves' hyperthyroidism and ophthalmopathy. Researchers took RNA transcripts and amplified the TCR beta CDR3 regions from them. A set of HTBI primers served as the primers for a first-round RT-PCR of the TCR CDR3. TCRdb used MiXCR to reprocess the multiplex PCR reads, holding one entry per CDR3 protein. The sample yields more than 450,000 distinct CDR3 sequences, around 15% seen once. Sequenced sample: blood. Receptors originate from a middle-aged woman with Graves' hyperthyroidism.

This clonotype was seen repeatedly, ten times or more. The chain joins TRBV20-1 to TRBJ1-6; no clear D gene. Germline V lookup: CDR1 DFQATT, CDR2 SNEGSKA (reference sequence). The V gene lost 0 bases and the J gene lost 7 bases, with 19 bases spanning the gap. The CDR3 runs to 17 residues. CDR3 nucleotide sequence: TGCAGTGCTAGAGATCTCCTGGGGATAGCGGCGAATTCACCCCTCCACTTT. Translated: CSARDLLGIAANSPLHF.

With regard to this clonotype: One end of the junction fails to match germline, which may point to a read error. V is TRBV28 and J is TRBJ2-7; 8 bases align to TRBD2. Germline lookup yields CDR1 MDHEN and CDR2 SYDVKM. The CDR3 has 15 amino acids. CDR3 region: CASSQDDSGTYEQYF. In nucleotides, the CDR3 is TGCGCCAGCAGCCAAGACGATAGCGGGACCTACGAGCAGTACTTC.

The V call is TRBV12-3 or TRBV12-4, the J call TRBJ2-2, with 12 nucleotides matching TRBD2. The CDR3 has 18 amino acids. Trimming cost V 1 base and J 5 bases; bases outside gene matches: 8. The CDR3 is CASSLGASGRGVTGELFF. CDR3 bases: TGTGCCAGCAGTTTAGGGGCTAGCGGGAGGGGCGTGACCGGGGAGCTGTTTTTT.

This clonotype was seen many times. This rearrangement joins TRBV28 to TRBJ1-6; D remains unclear. CDR1 is MDHEN, CDR2 SYDVKM, per germline. V lost 3 bases to trimming and J lost 4 bases, with 7 bases between them. The CDR3 spans 14 residues. CDR3 nucleotide sequence: TGTGCCAGCAGTTTCCTGCAGTATAATTCACCCCTCCACTTT. Encoded protein: CASSFLQYNSPLHF.

This clonotype was counted at least ten times. The chain employs TRBV9 and TRBJ1-5, with TRBD1 matching over 7 bases. There are 14 residues in the CDR3. The junction had 3 bases not matched to a gene; V was cut back by 3 bases and J by 3 bases. CDR1 and CDR2 from the germline V gene are SGDLS and YYNGEE. CDR3 amino acids: CASSEDRDNQPQHF. The CDR3 DNA reads TGTGCCAGCAGCGAAGACAGGGACAATCAGCCCCAGCATTTT.

At least ten counts were recorded for this clonotype. The chain joins TRBV10-3 to TRBJ1-5; TRBD1 agrees at 9 bases. V shed 10 bases, J shed 1 base, and the junction held 8 bases outside the gene matches. The V gene's germline CDR1 is ENHRY and CDR2 SYGVKD. The CDR3 is 15 amino acids. The CDR3 nucleotides read TGTGCCACCCAACCCGGGACAGGGAGCAATCAGCCCCAGCATTTT. Protein: CATQPGTGSNQPQHF.

This clonotype occurred many times. The chain employs TRBV18 and TRBJ2-7; D perhaps matches TRBD1 (6 bases). This CDR3 region has 15 residues. V lost 1 base, J lost 1 base, and 11 bases lay in between. Germline V gene lookup returns CDR1 KGHSH and CDR2 LQKENI. CDR3 protein: CASSPQGVGSYEQYF. The CDR3 bases are TGTGCCAGCTCACCACAGGGGGTAGGTTCCTACGAGCAGTACTTC.

This clonotype has more than one count but fewer than ten. The J gene is TRBJ1-3, the V gene TRBV5-1; 8 bases match TRBD1. V dropped 2 bases and J dropped 1; count of bases not matched to a gene: 5. Per germline, CDR1 SGHRS and CDR2 YFSETQ. The CDR3 is made up of 16 amino acids. CDR3 protein: CASSLQGEASGNTIYF. The CDR3 region has the DNA TGCGCCAGCAGCTTACAGGGGGAGGCATCTGGAAACACCATATATTTT.

In this sample, this clonotype turned up many times. This chain links TRBV27 with TRBJ2-2; D gene unclear. Germline V gene lookup returns CDR1 MNHEY and CDR2 SMNVEV (reference sequence). V was shortened by 7 bases and J by 0 bases, with 3 bases between the two germline ends. The CDR3 sequence is 12 residues long. CDR3 nucleotides: TGTGCCAGCACTTCGAACACCGGGGAGCTGTTTTTT. Its protein is CASTSNTGELFF.

J is TRBJ1-6 and V is TRBV16; D gene unclear. The V and J ends lost 1 base and 7 bases respectively, with 11 bases between them. Germline V gene data show CDR1 as KGHSY and CDR2 as FQNENV. The CDR3 is 15 amino acids. CDR3: CASSQLNSENSPLHF. The DNA for the CDR3 is TGTGCCAGCAGCCAATTAAACAGCGAAAATTCACCCCTCCACTTT.